A single sample gave rise to the 5 T cell receptor beta chains below, sequenced in a study of human T cells and chemical hapten exposure. Each CDR3 protein is one row after TCRdb ran MiXCR on the RACE reads. The sample yields around 39,000 distinct CDR3 sequences, around 6.8% seen once. Stated time point: patch test 1, 2 weeks after DPC sensitization. The sample's treatment: therapeutic diphenylcyclopropenone sensitization with weekly scalp DPC. The authors extracted total RNA from unfractionated whole blood. The sample was whole blood, taken in connection with sensitization to the hapten diphenylcyclopropenone (DPC). Every receptor here comes from a woman between 25 and 40 years old with alopecia areata. Some clones in this sample may be carry-over from other donors' samples.

The genes are TRBV7-3 and TRBJ2-5; D is possibly TRBD1 (5 bases). V was trimmed by 4 bases and J by 2 bases, leaving 14 bases between them. The CDR3 contains 15 residues. Germline CDR1 reads SGHTA; CDR2 reads FQGTGA. CDR3 protein: CASSSRARGQETQYF. The DNA for the CDR3 is TGTGCCAGCAGCTCCCGCGCTAGGGGACAAGAGACCCAGTACTTC.

This clonotype was observed at least ten times. The chain uses TRBV6-4 and TRBJ1-2, with a possible D match to TRBD1 (5 bases). In germline, CDR1 is MRHNA, CDR2 SNTAGT. With 0 bases removed from V and 9 bases from J, the gap between germline ends came to 17 bases. This CDR3 is 15 amino acids long. The CDR3 loop reads CASSDSNGGLVSYTF. The CDR3 DNA follows: TGTGCCAGCAGTGACTCGAACGGGGGACTCGTCAGCTACACCTTC.

This clonotype has more than one count but fewer than ten. CDR3 in DNA: TGTGCCAGCAGTAGAAGAGCGGGGGGGCCAAACGGGGAGCTGTTTTTT. It encodes CASSRRAGGPNGELFF. This sequence joins TRBV6-1 and TRBJ2-2; 10 bases are a match to TRBD2. This CDR3 is built from 16 residues. J was trimmed by 7 bases and V by 5 bases; bases with no gene match: 10. Germline V gene lookup returns CDR1 MNHNS and CDR2 SASEGT.

This clonotype was counted between two and nine times. This chain joins TRBV27 and TRBJ1-6; D is undetermined. Trimming took off 6 bases at V and 9 bases at J, with 15 bases between the two ends. CDR1 and CDR2 (germline): MNHEY, SMNVEV (reference sequence). The CDR3 runs 14 residues. CDR3 amino acids: CASSVETLASPLHF. CDR3 DNA sequence: TGTGCCAGCAGCGTGGAAACCCTTGCTTCACCCCTCCACTTT.

This clonotype came up many times. V and J are TRBV24-1 and TRBJ2-7; perhaps TRBD1 as D (6 bases). Per germline, CDR1 KGHDR and CDR2 SFDVKD. The CDR3 has 15 amino acids. Trimming left V 2 bases short and J 2 bases short, with 12 bases between. For the CDR3, the DNA is TGTGCCACCAGTGATTCCCAGGGGAGAACCTACGAGCAGTACTTC. Amino acid sequence: CATSDSQGRTYEQYF.